These 25 T cell receptor beta chains came from one sample sequenced in a study of T cells in Graves' hyperthyroidism and ophthalmopathy. Amplification of TCR beta CDR3 regions used RNA as the template. Primed by the HTBI set, a first-round RT-PCR was run on the TCR CDR3. TCRdb called the multiplex PCR reads again in MiXCR, with one record for every CDR3 protein. The repertoire consists of some 300,000 distinct CDR3 sequences, with roughly a fifth occurring once and the leading ten covering about two fifths. Sample: blood. The receptors here all came from a man aged 50-60 years with Graves' ophthalmopathy.

To note about this clonotype: A much larger clone differs from this one at a single base, so this may be a read error. The CDR3 protein is CAGHGRGGGSYNEQFF. The CDR3 DNA reads as TGTGCCGGCCACGGGCGGGGTGGAGGGTCCTACAATGAGCAGTTCTTC. This chain joins TRBV28 and TRBJ2-1; D may be TRBD2 (6 bases). Trimming took off 11 bases at V and 1 base at J, with 21 bases between the two ends. The germline gives CDR1 MDHEN, CDR2 SYDVKM. The CDR3 runs to 16 residues.

Note on this clonotype: A much larger clone lies a single base off, so this may be a read error. V usage is TRBV29-1 and J usage is TRBJ2-2; possibly TRBD1 for D (5 bases). The germline V gene encodes CDR1 SQVTM and CDR2 ANQGSEA. The CDR3 has 14 amino acids. Trimming removed 6 bases at V and 5 bases at J, with 16 bases between. The CDR3 DNA reads as TGCAGCGTCGACGGCGGTGGGGCAACCGGGGAGCTGTTTTTT. Its protein product is CSVDGGGATGELFF.

Note on this clonotype: An end of the junction does not agree with germline; a read error may underlie this. The genes are TRBV6-2 or TRBV6-3 and TRBJ2-7; D might be TRBD2 (5 bases). This CDR3 region has 16 residues. Germline V lookup: CDR1 MNHEY, CDR2 SVGEGT. This CDR3 reads CASGYRPAAQAYEQYF. CDR3 nucleotide sequence: TGTGCCAGCGGTTACCGGCCAGCGGCTCAGGCCTACGAGCAGTACTTC.

In this sample, this clonotype turned up a few times. The chain employs TRBV20-1 and TRBJ2-2; 8 nucleotides agree with TRBD2. Germline V gene data show CDR1 as DFQATT and CDR2 as SNEGSKA (reference sequence). CDR3 length equals 15 residues. Trimming removed 2 bases from V and 6 bases from J; junction bases left unmatched: 8. The CDR3 region has the DNA TGCAGTGCTAGATCTCCGGGACTAGAGGCCGGGGAGCTGTTTTTT. This gives the protein CSARSPGLEAGELFF.

The chain combines TRBV24-1 with TRBJ2-1; a weak D match, TRBD2 (5 bases). In germline, CDR1 is KGHDR, CDR2 SFDVKD. Deletions cut 1 base from V and 3 bases from J, with 9 bases between. The CDR3 runs to 15 residues. CDR3 DNA sequence: TGTGCCACCAGTGATTTAGCGGCAGACTACAATGAGCAGTTCTTC. This codes for CATSDLAADYNEQFF.

There are many counts of this clonotype. This chain links TRBV2 with TRBJ2-5, with TRBD2 matching 12 bases. The germline V gene encodes CDR1 SNHLY and CDR2 FYNNEI. The CDR3 is made up of 15 amino acids. Trimming took 8 bases from V and 7 from J; bases not matched to a gene: 11. The CDR3 region is CASVQTSGSFGTQYF. The CDR3 DNA is TGTGCCAGCGTCCAGACTAGCGGGAGTTTCGGGACCCAGTACTTC.

This clonotype was counted at least ten times. The V gene is TRBV5-1, the J gene TRBJ2-3; D remains ambiguous. Germline-derived CDR1 and CDR2 are SGHRS and YFSETQ. This CDR3 contains 15 residues. The V end lost 5 bases, the J end lost 0 bases, and 13 bases lay between the germline ends. The DNA for the CDR3 is TGCGCCAGCAGACTATTACCCCGTAGCACAGATACGCAGTATTTT. It translates to CASRLLPRSTDTQYF.

This chain uses TRBV2 with TRBJ1-2; D is ambiguous. Deletions cut 6 bases from V and 4 bases from J, with 12 bases between. Germline assignment: CDR1 SNHLY and CDR2 FYNNEI. There are 13 residues in the CDR3. The CDR3 nucleotides read TGTGCCAGCAGCGCAGAGGGAGGCTATGGCTACACCTTC. Translating gives CASSAEGGYGYTF. Variable domain in full (rest from reference TRBV2 and TRBJ1-2): EPEVTQTPSHQVTQMGQEVILRCVPISNHLYFYWYRQILGQKVEFLVSFYNNEISEKSEIFDDQFSVERPDGSNFTLKIRSTKLEDSAMYFCASSAEGGYGYTFGSGTRLTVV.

This clonotype was seen a handful of times. The rearrangement links TRBV7-9 to TRBJ2-3, with D unclear. The CDR3 loop spans 17 amino acids. Trimming removed 0 bases from V and 0 bases from J, with 13 bases in between. CDR1 and CDR2 (germline): SEHNR, FQNEAQ (reference sequence). CDR3 protein: CASSLALRALSTDTQYF. CDR3 coding DNA: TGTGCCAGCAGCTTAGCGCTAAGGGCGCTTAGCACAGATACGCAGTATTTT.

This clonotype was counted at least ten times. V gene TRBV20-1 combines with J gene TRBJ2-7; D is perhaps TRBD1 or TRBD2 (5 bases each). This CDR3 has 15 amino acids. CDR1 and CDR2 (germline): DFQATT, SNEGSKA (reference sequence). Trimming removed 2 bases at V and 2 bases at J, with 16 bases between. The CDR3 DNA is TGCAGTGCTAGAATAGATAGGGGACCTCCCTACGAGCAGTACTTC. As protein: CSARIDRGPPYEQYF.

At least ten counts were recorded for this clonotype. V usage is TRBV3-1 and J usage is TRBJ2-7; D call uncertain. Trimming stripped 4 bases from V and 4 bases from J, with 5 bases between. Germline assignment: CDR1 LGHDT and CDR2 YNNKEL (reference sequence). CDR3 length: 11 amino acids. CDR3 in amino acids: CASSRNYEQYF. CDR3 DNA sequence: TGTGCCAGCAGCCGGAATTACGAGCAGTACTTC.

The chain employs TRBV5-4 and TRBJ1-2; 7 bases fit TRBD1. The V gene end was trimmed by 7 bases and the J gene end by 4 bases; junction bases not matched to a gene: 7. The CDR3 consists of 13 residues. Germline CDR1 reads SGHNT; CDR2 reads YYREEE (reference sequence). This CDR3 reads CASFRTGTYGYTF. The CDR3 region has the DNA TGTGCCAGCTTTAGGACAGGAACCTATGGCTACACCTTC.

Only a few counts were recorded for this clonotype. V is TRBV3-1 and J is TRBJ2-1; 13 positions agree with TRBD2. The CDR3 totals 18 residues. Germline trimming cut 0 bases from V and 7 bases from J; bases unmatched to any gene: 9. Germline-derived CDR1 and CDR2 are LGHDT and YNNKEL (reference sequence). The CDR3 protein is CASSQDLGLAGVDNEQFF. DNA for the CDR3: TGTGCCAGCAGCCAAGATCTTGGACTAGCGGGAGTAGATAATGAGCAGTTCTTC.

This clonotype was found many times. The chain carries TRBV30 and TRBJ2-5; D ambiguous. Between the trimmed V and J ends, which lost 3 bases and 1 base, there was a span of 12 bases. The CDR3 is 14 amino acids. Germline V gene sequence: CDR1 GTSNPN, CDR2 SVGIG (reference sequence). The chain's CDR3 is CAWRLSALQETQYF. The CDR3 DNA sequence: TGTGCCTGGAGGTTGAGCGCCCTCCAAGAGACCCAGTACTTC.

This clonotype was picked up many times. J is TRBJ2-7 and V is TRBV3-1; no clear D gene. In germline, CDR1 is LGHDT, CDR2 YNNKEL (reference sequence). The CDR3 is 13 residues long. Trimming shortened V by 3 bases and J by 4 bases, and 10 bases separated the two germline ends. CDR3 protein: CASSHRLMYEQYF. The CDR3 region has the DNA TGTGCCAGCAGCCATCGTCTGATGTACGAGCAGTACTTC.

The gene calls are TRBV4-1 and TRBJ1-2; 7 bases are a match to TRBD1. The CDR3 loop spans 14 amino acids. Losses at the gene ends were 4 bases for V and 1 base for J; bases not matched to a gene: 3. Germline V CDR1 and CDR2: MGHRA, YSYEKL. The CDR3 sequence: CASSPGGVNYGYTF. In nucleotides, the CDR3 is TGCGCCAGCAGCCCAGGGGGTGTTAACTATGGCTACACCTTC.

J is TRBJ2-1 and V is TRBV7-2; D unclear. The CDR3 consists of 13 residues. Germline values: CDR1 SGHTA, CDR2 FQGNSA. Between the trimmed V and J ends, which lost 2 bases and 6 bases, there was a span of 8 bases. The CDR3 here is CASSLQRRNEQFF. CDR3 sequence (DNA): TGTGCCAGCAGCTTACAACGGCGCAATGAGCAGTTCTTC.

The V and J genes are TRBV27 and TRBJ2-1; 9 bases are a match to TRBD2. This CDR3 region has 16 residues. Germline V gene data show CDR1 as MNHEY and CDR2 as SMNVEV (reference sequence). V dropped 6 bases and J dropped 0; count of bases not matched to a gene: 6. This CDR3 is CASSPSGANSYNEQFF. In nucleotides, the CDR3 is TGTGCCAGCAGCCCTAGCGGGGCCAACTCCTACAATGAGCAGTTCTTC.

The V and J genes are TRBV3-1 and TRBJ2-3, with D hard to call. Trimming stripped 0 bases from V and 7 bases from J, with 8 bases between. This CDR3 spans 13 amino acids. Germline V gene lookup returns CDR1 LGHDT and CDR2 YNNKEL (reference sequence). DNA of the CDR3: TGTGCCAGCAGCCAAGATTTGCGGCATACGCAGTATTTT. Protein sequence: CASSQDLRHTQYF.

J is TRBJ2-5 and V is TRBV4-1, with D unresolved. The CDR3 contains 14 residues. With 1 base removed from V and 3 bases from J, the gap between germline ends came to 9 bases. Germline CDR1 is MGHRA and CDR2 is YSYEKL. The CDR3 DNA is TGCGCCAGCAGCCAAGGGGGTCCTGAAGAGACCCAGTACTTC. Translation gives CASSQGGPEETQYF.

At least ten counts were recorded for this clonotype. This chain uses TRBV12-3 or TRBV12-4 with TRBJ2-4; D may be TRBD1 or TRBD2 (5 bases each). The CDR3 runs to 14 residues. V lost 1 base and J lost 2, with 6 bases in between. The CDR3 bases are TGTGCCAGCAGTTTAGGGGGGACCAAAAACATTCAGTACTTC. The encoded protein is CASSLGGTKNIQYF.

This clonotype was observed a few times. This sequence joins TRBV27 and TRBJ1-3; D is uncertain. Trimming removed 4 bases at V and 0 bases at J, with 10 bases between. The germline V gene encodes CDR1 MNHEY and CDR2 SMNVEV (reference sequence). This CDR3 has 15 residues. The CDR3 DNA is TGTGCCAGCAGTTCCGGGGTCTTCTCTGGAAACACCATATATTTT. It translates to CASSSGVFSGNTIYF.

In this sample, this clonotype turned up many times. This chain connects TRBV20-1 to TRBJ1-1, with 7 bases identical to TRBD1. Germline CDR1 reads DFQATT; CDR2 reads SNEGSKA (reference sequence). CDR3 size: 13 residues. V lost 7 bases, J lost 2 bases, and 7 bases stayed unmatched. CDR3 DNA: TGCAGTGGACCAGGACAGGCCAACACTGAAGCTTTCTTT. Its translation: CSGPGQANTEAFF.

This clonotype was found many times. The chain links TRBV20-1 to TRBJ1-2; perhaps TRBD1 as D (5 bases). In germline, CDR1 is DFQATT, CDR2 SNEGSKA (reference sequence). The ends were cut back, 3 bases at V and 0 bases at J, with 11 bases in the middle. The CDR3 consists of 14 residues. Here the CDR3 DNA reads TGCAGTGCTAGTTCCTCGGGACCTAACTATGGCTACACCTTC. Amino acids: CSASSSGPNYGYTF.

This sequence joins TRBV10-3 and TRBJ1-3; D call uncertain. V lost 0 bases to trimming and J lost 0 bases, with 3 bases between them. The CDR3 loop spans 14 amino acids. Germline-derived CDR1 and CDR2 are ENHRY and SYGVKD. The CDR3 sequence is CAISESSSGNTIYF. CDR3 bases: TGTGCCATCAGTGAGTCCAGCTCTGGAAACACCATATATTTT.